Listed below are T cell receptor beta chains from one sample, sequenced in a study of cytomegalovirus exposure and HLA in healthy donors. Assay used: immunoSEQ multiplex PCR; TCRdb lists only in-frame clones, some missing. Among 100,000 to 120,000 clones listed, roughly 15% were seen once. Sequencing input: PBMCs. The receptors shown here come from a female donor in good health and CMV-seronegative. Each CDR3 is given with its conserved first and last residue. Fields, in order: J gene, D gene, V gene, CDR3 protein. The D gene is left open where the match is weak.

TRBJ1-1 | TRBD1 | TRBV27 | CASGDRGTEAFF
TRBJ1-6 | TRBD1 | TRBV10-3 | CAISKDRAYNSPLHF
TRBJ1-4 | - | TRBV7-8 | CASSTRGEKLFF
TRBJ1-3 | - | TRBV11-2 | CASSFSGNTIYF
TRBJ2-1 | TRBD2 | TRBV19 | CASSIRLAGGPHEQFF
TRBJ2-7 | TRBD2 | TRBV4-3 | CASSRTSGTYEQYF
TRBJ2-7 | TRBD1 | TRBV9 | CASSAGQGTGYEQYF
TRBJ2-1 | - | TRBV30 | CAWSAGRGEQFF
TRBJ1-5 | - | TRBV27 | CASSFSGNQPQHF
TRBJ2-5 | TRBD2 | TRBV6-6 | CASSYSAGGPQYF
TRBJ1-1 | - | TRBV5-1 | CASSLTTGNTEAFF
TRBJ2-1 | - | TRBV6-1 | CASNERGRQFF
TRBJ1-5 | - | TRBV4-1 | CASSHYREGGNQPQHF
TRBJ1-3 | - | TRBV27 | CASSISRGIGNTIYF
TRBJ1-2 | TRBD1 | TRBV29-1 | CSVGTGGGPNYGYTF
TRBJ1-3 | TRBD1 | TRBV11-2 | CASSYGQGSSGNTIYF
TRBJ1-2 | - | TRBV9 | CASSVEGLEGPRNGYTF
TRBJ2-7 | TRBD2 | TRBV27 | CASSRSAVAGGLNEQYF
TRBJ2-1 | - | TRBV29-1 | CSVGVTGQQWQFF
TRBJ2-1 | - | TRBV7-2 | CASSSGSSYNEQFF
TRBJ1-5 | TRBD1 | TRBV4-3 | CASSLETGVQPQHF
TRBJ2-1 | TRBD2 | TRBV7-3 | CASSLGGLAGDLYNEQFF
TRBJ2-7 | TRBD2 | TRBV5-4 | CASSLTSGTYEQYF
TRBJ1-2 | - | TRBV29-1 | CSVAQGASVGYTF
TRBJ1-4 | - | TRBV4-1 | CASSRYMRGIATNEKLFF
TRBJ1-2 | TRBD1 | TRBV10-3 | CAIRRPGQAYYGYTF
TRBJ2-7 | TRBD1 | TRBV5-4 | CASSQGQGWGYEQYF
TRBJ2-7 | TRBD2 | TRBV5-4 | CASSSDVTGTSGRAYEQYF
TRBJ1-1 | TRBD1 | TRBV29-1 | CSAGGTEAFF
TRBJ1-1 | TRBD1 | TRBV27 | CASMRQGEEAFF
TRBJ1-2 | - | TRBV5-1 | CASSLNPREGYGYTF
TRBJ1-5 | TRBD1 | TRBV28 | CASSLTDRGYGPQHF
TRBJ1-1 | TRBD1 | TRBV27 | CASSFNRGRSEAFF
TRBJ1-2 | - | TRBV4-3 | CASSPQTQNYGYTF
TRBJ2-2 | TRBD2 | TRBV7-9 | CASSFLSGRGTGELFF
TRBJ2-3 | - | TRBV6-1 | CASSESRSAPDTQYF